A selection of T cell receptor beta chains follows, all from one sample in a study of blood T cell repertoires in COVID-19. Here immunoSEQ multiplex PCR was the method, and the copy in TCRdb shows in-frame clones only, minus some. The sample holds a few hundred thousand clones, roughly nine tenths seen once. Input material: peripheral blood. The source of these receptors is a young woman with COVID-19, enrolled during active disease. The CDR3 runs from the conserved cysteine through the conserved F or W. The order of the fields is clone size, V gene, D gene, J gene, CDR3 DNA, CDR3 protein. D genes are given only for firm matches. The size field is filled for only some rows; it gives once, few, many or a size class.

size: NA; V: TRBV15; D: TRBD2; J: TRBJ2-3; DNA: TGTGCCACCAGCGGAGAACAGGGACTAGCGGGGGGGCTTGGCACAGATACGCAGTATTTT; CDR3: CATSGEQGLAGGLGTDTQYF
size: NA; V: TRBV7-8; D: TRBD2; J: TRBJ2-5; DNA: TGTGCCAGCAGCATCAGGACTAGCGGGGGGCACACGTTGGAGACCCAGTACTTC; CDR3: CASSIRTSGGHTLETQYF
size: NA; V: TRBV2; D: NA; J: TRBJ2-7; DNA: TGTGCCAGCAGTGAATCGTGGTTTAGCTCCTACGAGCAGTACTTC; CDR3: CASSESWFSSYEQYF
size: once; V: TRBV18; D: NA; J: TRBJ1-2; DNA: TGTGCCAGCTCACCGAGACGGGAGATCCCGGCGTACACCTTC; CDR3: CASSPRREIPAYTF
size: NA; V: TRBV6-5; D: NA; J: TRBJ2-4; DNA: TGTGCCAGCAGTTACGGACTAGCCAAAAACATTCAGTACTTC; CDR3: CASSYGLAKNIQYF
size: NA; V: TRBV19; D: TRBD1; J: TRBJ2-1; DNA: TGTGCCAGTAGAATGGGACAGGAGCAGTTCTTC; CDR3: CASRMGQEQFF
size: NA; V: TRBV6-5; D: NA; J: TRBJ1-4; DNA: TGTGCCAGCAGCCCCAGGGGATCTGATGAAAAACTGTTTTTT; CDR3: CASSPRGSDEKLFF
size: NA; V: TRBV4-2; D: NA; J: TRBJ2-7; DNA: TGTGCCAGCAGCCTTGGGACGGGAGCACAATACGAGCAGTACTTC; CDR3: CASSLGTGAQYEQYF
size: few; V: TRBV27; D: TRBD2; J: TRBJ2-2; DNA: TGTGCCAGCAGTTCTCTGGGACTAGCGGGAGTGGCGAACACCGGGGAGCTGTTTTTT; CDR3: CASSSLGLAGVANTGELFF
size: NA; V: TRBV3-1/TRBV3-2; D: NA; J: TRBJ2-5; DNA: TGTGCCAGCAGCCAGGAGGGGAAAGGAGAGACCCAGTACTTC; CDR3: CASSQEGKGETQYF
size: NA; V: TRBV29-1; D: TRBD1; J: TRBJ1-1; DNA: TGCAGCGTCTACAGGGGGAGCATGAACACTGAAGCTTTCTTT; CDR3: CSVYRGSMNTEAFF
size: NA; V: TRBV11-2; D: NA; J: TRBJ2-3; DNA: TGTGCCAGCAGCTTAGGACTGGATACGCAGTATTTT; CDR3: CASSLGLDTQYF
size: NA; V: TRBV5-4; D: TRBD1; J: TRBJ1-4; DNA: TGTGCCAGCAGCTTGGCGAGGGGACAGGGAGACGAAAAACTGTTTTTT; CDR3: CASSLARGQGDEKLFF
size: NA; V: TRBV5-6; D: TRBD1; J: TRBJ2-1; DNA: TGTGCCAGCAGCTTGTTACAGGGGGCAGGGAATGAGCAGTTCTTC; CDR3: CASSLLQGAGNEQFF
size: NA; V: TRBV20-1; D: NA; J: TRBJ1-2; DNA: TGCAGTGCTAGAGATCTCTATGGCTACACCTTC; CDR3: CSARDLYGYTF
size: NA; V: TRBV6-5; D: NA; J: TRBJ2-2; DNA: TGTGCCAGCAGTCCCCTAGGGGGGGGCACCGGGGAGCTGTTTTTT; CDR3: CASSPLGGGTGELFF
size: NA; V: TRBV14; D: NA; J: TRBJ2-6; DNA: TGTGCCAGCAGCCAAAGCGGGCACTCTGGGGCCAACGTCCTGACTTTC; CDR3: CASSQSGHSGANVLTF
size: NA; V: TRBV29-1; D: NA; J: TRBJ1-1; DNA: TGCAGCGTTGTTACAGGGCGCGCTGAAGCTTTCTTT; CDR3: CSVVTGRAEAFF
size: NA; V: TRBV4-3; D: TRBD2; J: TRBJ2-5; DNA: TGCGCCAGCAGCCTAATCCGGGGGGAGGTGGAGACCCAGTACTTC; CDR3: CASSLIRGEVETQYF
size: NA; V: TRBV5-6; D: NA; J: TRBJ2-1; DNA: TGTGCCAGCAGCTTGGTCGGGAGTGACGAGCAGTTCTTC; CDR3: CASSLVGSDEQFF
size: NA; V: TRBV27; D: NA; J: TRBJ2-3; DNA: TGTGCCAGCAAGCCGGCGGATAGCACAGATACGCAGTATTTT; CDR3: CASKPADSTDTQYF
size: once; V: TRBV5-4; D: NA; J: TRBJ1-1; DNA: TGTGCCAGCAGCTTGGGAGGGTTCAACACTGAAGCTTTCTTT; CDR3: CASSLGGFNTEAFF
size: NA; V: TRBV7-9; D: TRBD1; J: TRBJ1-1; DNA: TGTGCCAGCAGCTTAGGACAGGGTAATACTGAAGCTTTCTTT; CDR3: CASSLGQGNTEAFF
size: NA; V: TRBV6-5; D: NA; J: TRBJ2-2; DNA: TGTGCCAGCAGTAGCAGGGCCCCCGGGGAGCTGTTTTTT; CDR3: CASSSRAPGELFF
size: once; V: TRBV9; D: NA; J: TRBJ1-5; DNA: TGTGCCAGCAGCGTAGATTACAGCTTAAATCAGCCCCAGCATTTT; CDR3: CASSVDYSLNQPQHF
size: NA; V: TRBV29-1; D: NA; J: TRBJ2-7; DNA: TGCAGCGTTGACGTCAACACCGAGCAGTACTTC; CDR3: CSVDVNTEQYF